Listed below are T cell receptor beta chains from one sample, sequenced in a study of sequential checkpoint blockade in melanoma. Method: immunoSEQ multiplex PCR; TCRdb's copy keeps in-frame clones and lacks some. Here the sample spans some 32,000 clones, more than 70% being singletons. Source: CD8+ T cells sorted from blood (inferred from file names), taken from a patient given nivolumab and ipilimumab in sequence. These receptors all stem from a human donor with melanoma. Each CDR3 is given with its conserved first and last residue. A D gene is named only where the DNA matches it firmly. For some rows the clone size is stated as once, few or many, or as a class when expanded; others skip it.

NA,once,TRBJ2-5,TRBV13,CASSSAPSASQYF,TGTGCCAGCAGCTCAGCCCCTAGCGCCTCCCAGTACTTC
TRBD2,NA,TRBJ2-7,TRBV11-3,CASSLGGPEQYF,TGTGCCAGCAGTTTGGGAGGGCCCGAGCAGTACTTC
NA,once,TRBJ2-1,TRBV28,CASSHLILEPGGQANPSSYNEQFF,TGTGCCAGCAGTCACCTGATACTCGAACCCGGGGGGCAGGCTAACCCCAGCTCCTACAATGAGCAGTTCTTC
TRBD1,NA,TRBJ1-2,TRBV18,CASSHQGVDYGYTF,TGTGCCAGCTCGCACCAGGGGGTCGACTATGGCTACACCTTC
NA,NA,TRBJ2-3,TRBV27,CASSPADTQYF,TGTGCCAGCAGTCCCGCAGATACGCAGTATTTT
TRBD2,NA,TRBJ2-7,TRBV5-5,CASSTSGGAKEQYF,TGTGCCAGCAGCACTAGCGGGGGGGCGAAGGAGCAGTACTTC
NA,NA,TRBJ2-5,TRBV2,CASSQTLGAEDLQETQYF,TGTGCCAGCAGCCAAACCCTGGGTGCGGAAGACCTCCAAGAGACCCAGTACTTC
NA,NA,TRBJ2-1,TRBV9,CASSVVGGLKGTNEQFF,TGTGCCAGCAGCGTAGTAGGAGGACTAAAGGGCACGAATGAGCAGTTCTTC
NA,once,TRBJ1-2,TRBV19,CASSIEAEDYGYTF,TGTGCCAGTAGTATAGAGGCAGAGGACTATGGCTACACCTTC
NA,NA,TRBJ1-6,TRBV4-1,CASSPRVGSPLHF,TGCGCCAGCAGCCCCAGGGTTGGCTCACCCCTCCACTTT
NA,few,TRBJ2-7,TRBV10-3,CAISDRTGTYEQYF,TGTGCCATCAGTGATAGGACTGGGACCTACGAGCAGTACTTC
TRBD1,NA,TRBJ2-7,TRBV10-3,CAISDLGTGGYEQYF,TGTGCCATCAGTGATTTAGGGACAGGGGGCTACGAGCAGTACTTC
NA,NA,TRBJ1-4,TRBV2,CASTETGEKLFF,TGTGCCAGCACCGAAACCGGGGAAAAACTGTTTTTT
NA,NA,TRBJ2-2,TRBV28,CASSYITVTGELFF,TGTGCCAGCAGTTACATCACAGTAACCGGGGAGCTGTTTTTT
TRBD1,NA,TRBJ1-4,TRBV2,CASRTAGTGARNEKLFF,TGTGCCAGCCGTACGGCAGGGACAGGGGCCCGTAATGAAAAACTGTTTTTT
NA,NA,TRBJ2-5,TRBV6-5,CASSYSNPGGETQYF,TGTGCCAGCAGTTACTCGAATCCAGGGGGGGAGACCCAGTACTTC
TRBD2,NA,TRBJ2-7,TRBV7-8,CASSYTSGQGNEQYF,TGTGCCAGCAGCTATACTAGCGGTCAAGGGAACGAGCAGTACTTC
NA,NA,TRBJ1-1,TRBV4-3,CASSQVWDTRMNTEAFF,TGCGCCAGCAGCCAAGTTTGGGACACACGCATGAACACTGAAGCTTTCTTT
NA,NA,TRBJ1-1,TRBV6-1,CASSDRDEAFF,TGTGCCAGCAGTGACAGGGATGAAGCTTTCTTT
TRBD1,few,TRBJ1-2,TRBV6-4,CASSDPGTGLIYGYTF,TGTGCCAGCAGTGACCCCGGGACAGGGTTGATCTATGGCTACACCTTC
TRBD2,NA,TRBJ2-1,TRBV27,CATLGAGGWYNEQFF,TGTGCCACCCTGGGGGCGGGGGGGTGGTACAATGAGCAGTTCTTC
NA,NA,TRBJ1-1,TRBV30,CARSTATNTEAFF,TGTGCCAGATCGACAGCAACGAACACTGAAGCTTTCTTT
NA,NA,TRBJ1-1,TRBV6-6,CASSYGLTEAFF,TGTGCCAGCAGTTACGGGCTGACTGAAGCTTTCTTT
TRBD1,NA,TRBJ2-7,TRBV4-1,CASSPRDRISYEQYF,TGCGCCAGCAGCCCCCGGGACAGAATCTCCTACGAGCAGTACTTC
TRBD1,NA,TRBJ2-7,TRBV7-8,CASSDRDRPYEQYF,TGTGCCAGCAGCGACCGGGACAGACCCTACGAGCAGTACTTC
TRBD2,NA,TRBJ2-7,TRBV4-1,CASSQDGTSFYEQYF,TGCGCCAGCAGCCAAGATGGGACTAGCTTCTACGAGCAGTACTTC
NA,NA,TRBJ2-7,TRBV14,CASSQGKGYRPYEQYF,TGTGCCAGCAGCCAAGGAAAAGGTTACAGGCCCTACGAGCAGTACTTC
TRBD1,NA,TRBJ1-2,TRBV25-1,CASRGQGAVEGYTF,TGTGCCAGCAGGGGACAGGGGGCTGTAGAAGGCTACACCTTC
NA,NA,TRBJ1-1,TRBV7-9,CASSSRSTPMNTEAFF,TGTGCCAGCAGCTCTAGGAGCACACCCATGAACACTGAAGCTTTCTTT
NA,NA,TRBJ1-5,TRBV6-5,CASRGVNSNQPQHF,TGTGCCAGCAGAGGAGTTAATAGCAATCAGCCCCAGCATTTT
TRBD1,NA,TRBJ2-3,TRBV27,CASSSGQGTDTQYF,TGTGCCAGCAGTTCGGGACAGGGCACAGATACGCAGTATTTT
NA,NA,TRBJ2-3,TRBV19,CASSQAWGRTDTQYF,TGTGCCAGTAGTCAGGCCTGGGGGCGCACAGATACGCAGTATTTT
TRBD2,NA,TRBJ2-7,TRBV9,CASTTGTSDYEQYF,TGTGCCAGCACCACCGGGACTAGCGACTACGAGCAGTACTTC
TRBD1,NA,TRBJ2-7,TRBV28,CASSFLGAPGQGFYEQYF,TGTGCCAGCAGTTTTCTCGGGGCACCGGGACAGGGTTTCTACGAGCAGTACTTC
NA,NA,TRBJ2-7,TRBV5-6,CASSANSYEQYF,TGTGCCAGCAGCGCAAACAGCTACGAGCAGTACTTC
NA,NA,TRBJ2-7,TRBV19,CATQESPLDEQYF,TGTGCCACCCAAGAGAGTCCCCTGGACGAGCAGTACTTC
TRBD1,NA,TRBJ2-5,TRBV27,CASSPVGQDQETQYF,TGTGCCAGCAGCCCCGTCGGACAGGATCAAGAGACCCAGTACTTC
TRBD2,NA,TRBJ2-5,TRBV9,CASNHQEGTNQETQYF,TGTGCCAGCAACCACCAGGAGGGGACTAACCAAGAGACCCAGTACTTC
TRBD2,NA,TRBJ2-7,TRBV30,CAWSVGGRHEQYF,TGTGCCTGGAGTGTGGGAGGGAGACACGAGCAGTACTTC
TRBD1,NA,TRBJ2-5,TRBV9,CASSAVTGGWKETQYF,TGTGCCAGCAGCGCAGTTACAGGGGGTTGGAAAGAGACCCAGTACTTC
NA,NA,TRBJ2-5,TRBV27,CASSLYPGHRETQYF,TGTGCCAGCAGTTTATATCCGGGACACCGAGAGACCCAGTACTTC
TRBD2,NA,TRBJ2-1,TRBV10-3,CAISKTSGSTDNEQFF,TGTGCCATCAGTAAGACTAGCGGGAGCACCGACAATGAGCAGTTCTTC
TRBD1,NA,TRBJ2-3,TRBV28,CASSWEQGWTDTQYF,TGTGCCAGCAGCTGGGAACAGGGGTGGACAGATACGCAGTATTTT
NA,NA,TRBJ2-7,TRBV6-1,CASMGLGQYF,TGTGCTAGCATGGGACTGGGGCAGTACTTC
TRBD1,few,TRBJ1-2,TRBV6-6,CASSGTGGGGYTF,TGTGCCAGCAGCGGAACAGGGGGCGGTGGCTACACCTTC
NA,NA,TRBJ2-7,TRBV28,CASSPGNSYEQYF,TGTGCCAGCAGTCCGGGAAACTCCTACGAGCAGTACTTC
NA,NA,TRBJ1-1,TRBV7-9,CASPGGGSFYTEAFF,TGTGCCAGCCCCGGCGGGGGCTCCTTTTACACTGAAGCTTTCTTT
NA,NA,TRBJ2-3,TRBV9,CASSSRDFRTDTQYF,TGTGCCAGCAGCAGCCGGGACTTTCGCACAGATACGCAGTATTTT
NA,NA,TRBJ1-4,TRBV5-1,CASSSFFSTNEKLFF,TGCGCCAGCAGCTCGTTTTTTTCAACTAATGAAAAACTGTTTTTT
TRBD2,medium-sized,TRBJ2-2,TRBV19,CATALDRGEGPFNRELFF,TGTGCCACCGCCCTGGACCGGGGGGAAGGTCCATTTAACCGGGAGCTGTTTTTT
TRBD1,NA,TRBJ1-6,TRBV15,CATSRDENRGWGVNSPLHF,TGTGCCACCAGCAGAGATGAAAACAGGGGCTGGGGGGTTAATTCACCCCTCCACTTT
TRBD1,NA,TRBJ1-6,TRBV19,CASSAGTGWINSPLHF,TGTGCCAGTAGTGCCGGGACAGGCTGGATTAATTCACCCCTCCACTTT
NA,NA,TRBJ2-7,TRBV9,CASSVRPGIYEQYF,TGTGCCAGCAGCGTTCGGCCCGGGATATACGAGCAGTACTTC
NA,NA,TRBJ1-3,TRBV15,CATGGDTKLGNTIYF,TGTGCCACCGGGGGGGATACAAAGCTTGGAAACACCATATATTTT
NA,once,TRBJ1-1,TRBV19,CASSGDGPEAFF,TGTGCCAGTAGCGGGGATGGTCCTGAAGCTTTCTTT
NA,NA,TRBJ1-1,TRBV27,CASSALAGDLREAFF,TGTGCCAGCAGTGCCCTCGCGGGGGACCTTCGGGAAGCTTTCTTT
NA,NA,TRBJ1-5,TRBV5-4,CASSREPGLSNQPQHF,TGCGCCAGCAGCCGCGAGCCAGGGTTGAGCAATCAGCCCCAGCATTTT
NA,NA,TRBJ2-7,TRBV30,CAWSSPYEQYF,TGTGCCTGGAGTTCCCCCTACGAGCAGTACTTC
TRBD1,NA,TRBJ1-5,TRBV27,CASSVRDSNQPQHF,TGTGCCAGCAGCGTCCGGGACAGTAATCAGCCCCAGCATTTT